The sequence of this T cell receptor (beta chain) was determined in a study of blood T cell repertoires in COVID-19. Germline V gene sequence: CDR1 KGHSH, CDR2 LQKENI. There are 19 residues in the CDR3. V lost 3 bases and J lost 4, with 22 bases in between. Sequenced by immunoSEQ multiplex PCR; TCRdb stores in-frame clones only, minus some. The sample includes 75,000 to 95,000 clones, under 90% of them seen just once. Sequenced sample: peripheral blood. The chain links TRBV18 to TRBJ2-6, with TRBD1 as a possible D gene (6 bases). This clonotype was sampled from a woman in her 40s with active or convalescent COVID-19. CDR3 bases: TGTGCCAGCTCACCCACCGAGCGGACAGATCCGAGGGGGGCCAACGTCCTGACTTTC. Its protein is CASSPTERTDPRGANVLTF.